This T cell receptor (beta chain) was captured by sequencing in a study of CD8 T cells in Susac syndrome. Study results and caveats: The study acknowledged a relatively small number of individuals in its TCR sequencing and HLA analysis.

Notes on this clonotype: Antigen unknown.

An amount of RNA that ranged from roughly 0.5 to 1 ug was reverse transcribed with random hexamers. The immunoSEQ assay covered 54 Vbeta and 13 Jbeta segments for CDR3. TCRdb re-called the immunoSEQ multiplex PCR reads through MiXCR, storing one row per CDR3 protein. The sample has 120,000 to 150,000 distinct CDR3 sequences; about 95% are singletons. High-throughput TCR beta sequencing covered peripheral CD8+ and CD4+ T cells. The CDR3 spans 15 residues. V was shortened by 2 bases and J by 2 bases, with 11 bases between the two germline ends. Per germline, CDR1 SGDLS and CDR2 YYNGEE. The chain employs TRBV9 and TRBJ1-5; D is unresolved. The sequenced sample was CD4+ T cells from PBMCs. The TCR sequence derives from a human donor with multiple sclerosis. In DNA form, the CDR3 reads TGTGCCAGCAGCGTGCACGGGTTGGGCAATCAGCCCCAGCATTTT. Translation: CASSVHGLGNQPQHF.